What follows is one T cell receptor beta chain and its context. cDNA reverse transcribed from extracted RNA served as the sequencing template. Sequenced by immunoSEQ multiplex PCR; TCRdb stores in-frame clones only, minus some. Of 180,000 or so clones listed, about 47% were seen once; the top ten hold 10%. The data stem from a study of CD8+ T cells in alopecia areata. Looked up from germline, CDR1 is SEHNR and CDR2 is FQNEAQ (reference sequence). J gave up 5 bases and V 5 bases, and 10 bases lay outside the gene matches. CDR3 length: 18 amino acids. Treatment specified: oral pan-JAK inhibitor, 5-10 mg twice daily.

The receptor was derived from a human donor with alopecia areata. The chain uses TRBV7-9 and TRBJ2-1, with 15 positions matching TRBD2. This specimen was CD8+ T cells sorted from blood, taken at approximately week 51, from a patient treated with tofacitinib. Here the CDR3 reads CASSRTSGGAFENNEQFF. The CDR3 bases are TGTGCCAGCAGCCGGACTAGCGGGGGGGCTTTTGAGAACAATGAGCAGTTCTTC. Drawing the rest from reference TRBV7-9 and TRBJ2-1, the complete variable domain is DTGVSQNPRHKITKRGQNVTFRCDPISEHNRLYWYRQTLGQGPEFLTYFQNEAQLEKSRLLSDRFSAERPKGSFSTLEIQRTEQGDSAMYLCASSRTSGGAFENNEQFFGPGTRLTVL.